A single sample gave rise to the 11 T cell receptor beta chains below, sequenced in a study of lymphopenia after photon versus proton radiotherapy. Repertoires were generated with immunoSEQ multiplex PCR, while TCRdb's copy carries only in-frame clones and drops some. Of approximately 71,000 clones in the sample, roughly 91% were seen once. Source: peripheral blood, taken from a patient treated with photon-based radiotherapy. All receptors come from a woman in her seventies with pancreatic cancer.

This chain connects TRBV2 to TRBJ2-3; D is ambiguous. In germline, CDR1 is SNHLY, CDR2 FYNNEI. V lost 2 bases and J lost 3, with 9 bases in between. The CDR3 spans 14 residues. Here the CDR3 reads CASSETPPTDTQYF. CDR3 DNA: TGTGCCAGCAGTGAAACACCTCCGACAGATACGCAGTATTTT.

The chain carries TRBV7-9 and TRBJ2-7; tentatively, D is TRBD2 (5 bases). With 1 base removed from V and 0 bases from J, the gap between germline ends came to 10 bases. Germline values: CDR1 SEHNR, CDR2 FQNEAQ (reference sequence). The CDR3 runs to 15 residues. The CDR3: CASSLGGLSSYEQYF. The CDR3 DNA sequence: TGTGCCAGCAGCTTAGGAGGGCTCAGCTCCTACGAGCAGTACTTC.

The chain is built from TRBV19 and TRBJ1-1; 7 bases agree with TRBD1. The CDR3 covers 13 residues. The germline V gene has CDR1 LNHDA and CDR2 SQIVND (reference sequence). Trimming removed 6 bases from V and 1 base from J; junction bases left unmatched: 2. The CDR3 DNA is TGTGCCAGTAGCAGGACAGGGAACACTGAAGCTTTCTTT. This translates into CASSRTGNTEAFF.

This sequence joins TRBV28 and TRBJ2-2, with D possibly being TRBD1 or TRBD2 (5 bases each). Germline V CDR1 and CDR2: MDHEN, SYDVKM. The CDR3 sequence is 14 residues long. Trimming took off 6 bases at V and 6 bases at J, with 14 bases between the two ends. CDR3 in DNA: TGTGCCAGCAGACTAGACTGGGACGCCGGGGAGCTGTTTTTT. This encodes CASRLDWDAGELFF. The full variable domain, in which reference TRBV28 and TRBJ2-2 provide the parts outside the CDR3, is DVKVTQSSRYLVKRTGEKVFLECVQDMDHENMFWYRQDPGLGLRLIYFSYDVKMKEKGDIPEGYSVSREKKERFSLILESASTNQTSMYLCASRLDWDAGELFFGEGSRLTVL.

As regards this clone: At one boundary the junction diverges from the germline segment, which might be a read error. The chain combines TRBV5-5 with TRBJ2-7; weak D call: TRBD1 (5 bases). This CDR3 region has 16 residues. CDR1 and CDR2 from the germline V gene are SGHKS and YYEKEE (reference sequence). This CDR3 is CASSFDGALISHEQYF. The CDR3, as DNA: TGTGCCAGCAGCTTTGATGGGGCCCTCATCTCCCACGAGCAGTACTTC.

This CDR3 is CASSQEVNSGRVGTGELFF. In DNA form, the CDR3 reads TGTGCCAGCAGCCAAGAGGTGAATAGCGGGAGAGTTGGCACCGGGGAGCTGTTTTTT. V usage is TRBV4-2 and J usage is TRBJ2-2; the match to TRBD2 covers 9 bases. V dropped 0 bases and J dropped 4; count of bases not matched to a gene: 12. CDR1 and CDR2 (germline): LGHNA, YNFKEQ. The length of the CDR3 is 19 residues.

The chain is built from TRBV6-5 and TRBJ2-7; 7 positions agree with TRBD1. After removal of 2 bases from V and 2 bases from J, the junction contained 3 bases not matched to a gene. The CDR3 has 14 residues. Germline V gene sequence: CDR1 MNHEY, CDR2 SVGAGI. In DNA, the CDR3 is TGTGCCAGCAGTTACAACAGGGGTACCTACGAGCAGTACTTC. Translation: CASSYNRGTYEQYF.

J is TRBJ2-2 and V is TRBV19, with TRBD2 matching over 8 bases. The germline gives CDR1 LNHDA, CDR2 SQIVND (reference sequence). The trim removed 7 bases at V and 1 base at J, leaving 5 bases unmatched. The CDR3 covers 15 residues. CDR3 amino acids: CASTPLAGNTGELFF. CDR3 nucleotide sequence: TGTGCCAGTACTCCCCTAGCGGGGAACACCGGGGAGCTGTTTTTT.

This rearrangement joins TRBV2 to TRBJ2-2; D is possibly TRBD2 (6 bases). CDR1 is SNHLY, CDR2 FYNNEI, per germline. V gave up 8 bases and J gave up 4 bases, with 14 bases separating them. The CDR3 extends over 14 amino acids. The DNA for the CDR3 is TGTGCCAGCTCTTTCCGGGAGTTCACCGGGGAGCTGTTTTTT. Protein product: CASSFREFTGELFF.

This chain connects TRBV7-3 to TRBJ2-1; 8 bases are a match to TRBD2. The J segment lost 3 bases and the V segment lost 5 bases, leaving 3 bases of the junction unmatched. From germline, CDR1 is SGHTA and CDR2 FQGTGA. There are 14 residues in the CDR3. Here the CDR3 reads CASSPGGGYNEQFF. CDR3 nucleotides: TGTGCCAGCAGCCCCGGGGGGGGCTACAATGAGCAGTTCTTC.

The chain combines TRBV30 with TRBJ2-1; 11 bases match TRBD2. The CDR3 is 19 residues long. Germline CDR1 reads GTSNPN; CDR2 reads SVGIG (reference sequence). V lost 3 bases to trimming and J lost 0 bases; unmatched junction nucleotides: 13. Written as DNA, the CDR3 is TGTGCCTGGAGCTCTCTCGTGGTAGCGGGAGGGAGCTCCTACAATGAGCAGTTCTTC. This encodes CAWSSLVVAGGSSYNEQFF.